These 19 T cell receptor beta chains were all obtained from the same sample, sequenced in a study of T cell changes during pregnancy in multiple sclerosis. The data were produced by immunoSEQ multiplex PCR, yet TCRdb's version contains in-frame clones alone and is incomplete. The sample has 49,000 or so clones, approximately 94% seen once. The sample was CD8+ T cells from peripheral blood mononuclear cells, taken before pregnancy. The source is a female donor with multiple sclerosis, enrolled in a pregnancy study.

The chain combines TRBV9 with TRBJ1-1; D may be TRBD1 (5 bases). V lost 0 bases and J lost 6, with 12 bases in between. The CDR3 consists of 14 residues. Germline V gene lookup returns CDR1 SGDLS and CDR2 YYNGEE. CDR3 region: CASSVAGRGSEAFF. CDR3 sequence (DNA): TGTGCCAGCAGCGTAGCTGGGAGGGGATCTGAAGCTTTCTTT.

This chain links TRBV11-3 with TRBJ2-1; D unclear. Germline V CDR1 and CDR2: SGHNT, YENEEA. Trimming removed 1 base at V and 4 bases at J, with 5 bases between. The CDR3 is 13 amino acids. The CDR3 loop is CASSLGAYNEQFF. The CDR3 region has the DNA TGTGCCAGCAGCTTAGGGGCGTACAATGAGCAGTTCTTC.

V gene TRBV5-1 combines with J gene TRBJ2-5; 16 bases fit TRBD2. Germline V gives CDR1 SGHRS, CDR2 YFSETQ. Losses at the gene ends were 4 bases for V and 2 bases for J; bases not matched to a gene: 2. This CDR3 spans 16 amino acids. For the CDR3, the DNA is TGCGCCAGCAGCCAGGGACTAGCGGGAGGGCAAGAGACCCAGTACTTC. Translation gives CASSQGLAGGQETQYF.

This chain connects TRBV6-1 to TRBJ2-2, with TRBD1 matching 7 bases. The CDR3 covers 17 residues. J was trimmed by 1 base and V by 2 bases; bases with no gene match: 7. The germline V gene encodes CDR1 MNHNS and CDR2 SASEGT. The chain's CDR3 is CASSEYDRVGNTGELFF. The CDR3 region has the DNA TGTGCCAGCAGTGAATACGACAGGGTGGGGAACACCGGGGAGCTGTTTTTT.

The chain couples TRBV5-4 to TRBJ2-1; TRBD2 aligns across 7 bases. Germline lookup yields CDR1 SGHNT and CDR2 YYREEE (reference sequence). There are 16 residues in the CDR3. J lost 0 bases, V lost 0 bases, and 3 bases had no gene match. CDR3 nucleotides: TGTGCCAGCAGCTTGGAAGGCGGGAGCTCCTACAATGAGCAGTTCTTC. Protein sequence: CASSLEGGSSYNEQFF.

The chain joins TRBV4-3 to TRBJ2-1, with D perhaps matching TRBD2 (5 bases). Trimming took 0 bases from V and 6 from J, leaving 15 bases between them. The germline V gene encodes CDR1 LGHNA and CDR2 YSLEER. The CDR3 length is 16 residues. The CDR3 sequence: CASSQDGGLAANEQFF. CDR3 DNA: TGCGCCAGCAGCCAAGATGGTGGGCTAGCCGCCAATGAGCAGTTCTTC.

The chain joins TRBV9 to TRBJ2-1; 10 positions match TRBD2. Germline V gene sequence: CDR1 SGDLS, CDR2 YYNGEE. Germline trimming cut 2 bases from V and 10 bases from J; bases unmatched to any gene: 6. The length of the CDR3 is 14 residues. CDR3 amino acids: CASSVMLAGEEQFF. The DNA of the CDR3 is TGTGCCAGCAGCGTGATGCTAGCGGGAGAAGAGCAGTTCTTC.

V gene TRBV5-5 combines with J gene TRBJ2-7; 9 bases line up with TRBD2. Germline CDR1 and CDR2: SGHKS and YYEKEE (reference sequence). With V trimmed by 1 base and J by 5 bases, 10 bases remained unmatched. The CDR3 contains 16 residues. CDR3 amino acids: CASSLLPGLADNEQYF. CDR3 nucleotides: TGTGCCAGCAGCTTGCTACCGGGACTAGCAGATAACGAGCAGTACTTC.

CDR3 loop: CASSLVLQNEAFF. The CDR3 DNA reads as TGTGCCAGCAGCTTAGTGTTACAGAATGAAGCTTTCTTT. J is TRBJ1-1 and V is TRBV7-9; unclear D gene. Germline CDR1 is SEHNR and CDR2 is FQNEAQ (reference sequence). The CDR3 spans 13 residues. V was trimmed by 1 base and J by 7 bases, leaving 10 bases between them.

CDR3 in amino acids: CASSLLAGGRNEQFF. The CDR3 DNA is TGTGCCAGCAGTTTGCTAGCGGGGGGACGCAATGAGCAGTTCTTC. The V and J genes are TRBV28 and TRBJ2-1; 11 bases fit TRBD2. J gave up 6 bases and V 3 bases, and 4 bases lay outside the gene matches. The CDR3 spans 15 residues. Per the germline V gene, CDR1 is MDHEN and CDR2 is SYDVKM.

This chain uses TRBV19 with TRBJ1-1; TRBD1 might be the D (5 bases). Trimming stripped 1 base from V and 5 bases from J, with 14 bases between. The CDR3 extends over 15 amino acids. CDR1 is LNHDA and CDR2 is SQIVND in the germline V gene (reference sequence). The CDR3 protein is CASSIGGGAWTEAFF. In DNA form, the CDR3 reads TGTGCCAGTAGTATAGGGGGTGGGGCCTGGACTGAAGCTTTCTTT.

V usage is TRBV9 and J usage is TRBJ1-2; 7 positions match TRBD1. This CDR3 is 12 amino acids long. The V and J ends lost 2 bases and 6 bases, in that order; junction bases with no gene match: 1. CDR1 and CDR2 (germline): SGDLS, YYNGEE. CDR3 DNA sequence: TGTGCCAGCAGCGTCGACAGGGATGGCTACACCTTC. It specifies CASSVDRDGYTF.

The chain uses TRBV19 and TRBJ2-2; a weak D match, TRBD2 (5 bases). The length of the CDR3 is 13 residues. Trimming pared 5 bases from V and 4 bases from J, leaving 8 bases between. Looked up from germline, CDR1 is LNHDA and CDR2 is SQIVND (reference sequence). CDR3 DNA: TGTGCCAGTAGTTCGGACTTCACCGGGGAGCTGTTTTTT. Its protein product is CASSSDFTGELFF.

V gene TRBV29-1 combines with J gene TRBJ2-7; D not certain. Germline-derived CDR1 and CDR2 are SQVTM and ANQGSEA. V was pared by 5 bases and J by 3 bases, with 11 bases between. CDR3 size: 12 residues. The CDR3 sequence is CSVRLTGYEQYF. The CDR3 coding sequence is TGCAGCGTTAGGTTGACGGGCTACGAGCAGTACTTC.

This clone was observed once. The chain is built from TRBV27 and TRBJ2-7; 7 bases are shared with TRBD2. The germline gives CDR1 MNHEY, CDR2 SMNVEV (reference sequence). This CDR3 comprises 16 residues. V lost 0 bases to trimming and J lost 4 bases; unmatched junction nucleotides: 9. The CDR3 nucleotides are TGTGCCAGCAGTTTATCGAGGAGGGGAGGGGCGTACGAGCAGTACTTC. Translating it yields CASSLSRRGGAYEQYF.

V gene TRBV29-1 combines with J gene TRBJ1-2; D unresolved. Germline assignment: CDR1 SQVTM and CDR2 ANQGSEA. Trimming removed 5 bases at V and 1 base at J, with 11 bases between. The CDR3 is made up of 13 amino acids. The DNA of the CDR3 is TGCAGCGTTTTGACCGGGGTTAACTATGGCTACACCTTC. Protein sequence: CSVLTGVNYGYTF.

The chain recombines TRBV7-9 with TRBJ2-2; maybe TRBD2 (6 bases). The CDR3 spans 13 residues. The V end was cut by 6 bases, the J end by 6 bases, with 11 bases between. The germline V gene encodes CDR1 SEHNR and CDR2 FQNEAQ (reference sequence). The CDR3 DNA follows: TGTGCCAGCAGTCCCCCGGGAGCCGGGGAGCTGTTTTTT. The encoded protein is CASSPPGAGELFF.

In its sample, this clone was seen a few times. The CDR3, as DNA: TGTGCCAGCAGCCCCCCAGACAGGGTGTTTCAAGAGACCCAGTACTTC. Its translation is CASSPPDRVFQETQYF. The genes are TRBV11-2 and TRBJ2-5, with 7 bases aligning to TRBD1. This CDR3 spans 16 amino acids. V lost 5 bases to trimming and J lost 2 bases; unmatched junction nucleotides: 11. Germline CDR1 is SGHAT and CDR2 is FQNNGV.

The rearrangement links TRBV19 to TRBJ2-7; weak D call: TRBD2 (6 bases). The germline V gene has CDR1 LNHDA and CDR2 SQIVND (reference sequence). The CDR3 contains 16 residues. V was cut by 6 bases and J by 1 base, with 19 bases left in between. DNA for the CDR3: TGTGCCAGTAGGGAGTCTGGCGGTAGCGGTTCCTACGAGCAGTACTTC. Amino acid sequence: CASRESGGSGSYEQYF.